Following are 24 T cell receptor beta chains from one sample sequenced in a study of cytomegalovirus exposure and HLA in healthy donors (dated by TCRdb to between 2016 and 2019). The library was generated by the immunoSEQ multiplex PCR assay. The multiplex PCR relied on a mix of 60 forward primers for TCR Vbeta segments and 13 reverse primers for TCR Jbeta segments. TCRdb stores this immuneACCESS table with in-frame sequences only. Part of the clones is absent; in the studies checked, under half of the shortfall reflects unresolved V genes, and no reason is known for the rest. This sample comprises some 130,000 clones, roughly 70% of them detected only once. Around 4.2% of the sample is in the top ten clones. Sample: PBMCs. Every receptor here comes from a man in his forties or fifties in good health and CMV-seropositive.

The count of this clone is one. V and J are TRBV13 and TRBJ2-3, with TRBD2 matching over 9 bases. The germline gives CDR1 PRHDT, CDR2 FYEKMQ (reference sequence). Unmatched junction bases numbered 11, after V lost 3 bases and J lost 4 bases. CDR3 length: 17 amino acids. The CDR3 DNA reads as TGTGCCAGCAGCTTCCTTTCTAGCGGGAATCTCCCAGATACGCAGTATTTT. Translation gives CASSFLSSGNLPDTQYF.

The chain joins TRBV18 to TRBJ1-1; D is ambiguous. With 3 bases removed from V and 3 bases from J, the gap between germline ends came to 14 bases. Germline assignment: CDR1 KGHSH and CDR2 LQKENI. CDR3 size: 15 residues. The CDR3 nucleotides are TGTGCCAGCTCACCGTTGGGCAGCCTGGACACTGAAGCTTTCTTT. Its protein is CASSPLGSLDTEAFF.

This clone was detected once. The chain carries TRBV7-9 and TRBJ1-1; D is possibly TRBD1 (5 bases). CDR3 length: 15 residues. Looked up from germline, CDR1 is SEHNR and CDR2 is FQNEAQ (reference sequence). Trimming took 3 bases from V and 8 from J, leaving 19 bases between them. Written as DNA, the CDR3 is TGTGCCAGCAGCTTTAACCGGGGGATTACCGTCGAAGCTTTCTTT. Translation: CASSFNRGITVEAFF.

The V and J genes are TRBV5-4 and TRBJ2-7; TRBD2 matches 8 bases. V lost 0 bases and J lost 3; bases outside the gene matches: 2. Germline assignment: CDR1 SGHNT and CDR2 YYREEE (reference sequence). This CDR3 has 14 residues. CDR3 sequence: CASSLAGGFYEQYF. The CDR3 DNA sequence: TGTGCCAGCAGCTTGGCGGGGGGGTTCTACGAGCAGTACTTC.

The chain couples TRBV6-4 to TRBJ2-3; possible D gene TRBD1, 6 bases. In germline, CDR1 is MRHNA, CDR2 SNTAGT. The CDR3 has 14 amino acids. V lost 5 bases and J 1 base, leaving 10 bases between the germline ends. This CDR3 is CASSSDSRTDTQYF. CDR3 nucleotides: TGTGCCAGCAGTTCGGACAGCCGCACAGATACGCAGTATTTT.

The chain has TRBV5-1 and TRBJ1-1; the D gene is possibly TRBD1 (6 bases). V was shortened by 4 bases and J by 2 bases, with 12 bases between the two germline ends. The CDR3 has 14 amino acids. CDR1 is SGHRS, CDR2 YFSETQ, per germline. This CDR3 reads CASSADSSNTEAFF. DNA of the CDR3: TGCGCCAGCAGCGCGGACAGCTCCAACACTGAAGCTTTCTTT.

This clone was seen a handful of times. Here the CDR3 reads CTVSGASEAFF. Written as DNA, the CDR3 is TGCACGGTGTCAGGGGCTTCTGAAGCTTTCTTT. The chain is built from TRBV29-1 and TRBJ1-1, with D possibly matching TRBD1 (6 bases). CDR1 and CDR2 (germline): SQVTM, ANQGSEA. The length of the CDR3 is 11 residues.

V is TRBV5-1 and J is TRBJ1-2, with TRBD1 identical over 10 bases. This CDR3 comprises 14 residues. J lost 7 bases, V lost 3 bases, and 6 bases had no gene match. Germline V gene sequence: CDR1 SGHRS, CDR2 YFSETQ. Here the CDR3 reads CASSYDRGQRGYTF. CDR3 bases: TGCGCCAGCAGCTATGACAGGGGGCAGCGTGGCTACACCTTC.

This chain connects TRBV10-2 to TRBJ2-5; 11 positions agree with TRBD2. Germline CDR1 is WSHSY and CDR2 is SAAADI. The CDR3 length is 14 residues. J gave up 4 bases and V 6 bases, and 4 bases lay outside the gene matches. CDR3 nucleotides: TGCGCCAGCAGAACTAGCGGGGGAGGAGAGACCCAGTACTTC. Translation: CASRTSGGGETQYF.

The gene calls are TRBV27 and TRBJ1-5; 10 bases fit TRBD1. Germline trimming cut 5 bases from V and 4 bases from J; bases unmatched to any gene: 5. The length of the CDR3 is 15 residues. CDR1 and CDR2 (germline): MNHEY, SMNVEV (reference sequence). CDR3 sequence (DNA): TGTGCCAGCAGTCCGGGGACAGGGGTTAATCAGCCCCAGCATTTT. Translating it yields CASSPGTGVNQPQHF.

This clone was found a few times. The chain uses TRBV6-5 and TRBJ1-1, with D maybe TRBD1 (5 bases). V shed 4 bases and J shed 1 base, with 10 bases lying between them. Germline CDR1 is MNHEY and CDR2 is SVGAGI. This CDR3 region has 14 residues. The CDR3 loop reads CASSFDRRNTEAFF. The DNA for the CDR3 is TGTGCCAGCAGTTTTGACAGAAGGAACACTGAAGCTTTCTTT.

This clone was counted between two and nine times. V gene TRBV11-3 combines with J gene TRBJ1-1, with D possibly TRBD1 on 6 matching bases. Between the trimmed V and J ends, which lost 5 bases and 6 bases, there was a span of 13 bases. From germline, CDR1 is SGHNT and CDR2 YENEEA. The CDR3 totals 13 residues. CDR3 nucleotide sequence: TGTGCCAGCAGCGGTACAGGGTCGGCTGAAGCTTTCTTT. Its translation is CASSGTGSAEAFF.

This chain connects TRBV4-2 to TRBJ1-2, with D perhaps TRBD1 (5 bases). The V end was cut by 1 base, the J end by 6 bases, with 12 bases between. Germline CDR1 is LGHNA and CDR2 is YNFKEQ. CDR3 length: 14 residues. The CDR3 reads CASSQGGGADGYTF. The CDR3 DNA reads as TGTGCCAGCAGCCAAGGAGGCGGGGCGGATGGCTACACCTTC.

The chain has TRBV19 and TRBJ1-4; 7 bases map to TRBD1. Germline V gives CDR1 LNHDA, CDR2 SQIVND (reference sequence). Trimming cost V 3 bases and J 6 bases; bases outside gene matches: 4. This CDR3 contains 14 residues. The DNA of the CDR3 is TGTGCCAGTAGTATGGGGACAGTGGATGAAAAACTGTTTTTT. This codes for CASSMGTVDEKLFF.

V and J are TRBV7-6 and TRBJ1-4; weak D call: TRBD1 (5 bases). The V end lost 5 bases, the J end lost 4 bases, and 20 bases lay between the germline ends. Germline values: CDR1 SGHVS, CDR2 FNYEAQ. The CDR3 sequence is 17 residues long. The CDR3 DNA is TGTGCCAGCAGCCCACGACAGTCAAAGGATCTTAATGAAAAACTGTTTTTT. Translation: CASSPRQSKDLNEKLFF. Using reference TRBV7-6 and TRBJ1-4 for the parts outside the CDR3, the full variable domain is GAGVSQSPRYKVTKRGQDVALRCDPISGHVSLYWYRQALGQGPEFLTYFNYEAQQDKSGLPNDRFSAERPEGSISTLTIQRTEQRDSAMYRCASSPRQSKDLNEKLFFGSGTQLSVL.

The chain combines TRBV15 with TRBJ2-1; 8 bases line up with TRBD1. J gave up 4 bases and V 5 bases, and 7 bases lay outside the gene matches. Per the germline V gene, CDR1 is LNHNV and CDR2 is YYDKDF (reference sequence). This CDR3 contains 15 residues. This CDR3 is CATSGGQGIYNEQFF. CDR3 bases: TGTGCCACCAGCGGAGGACAGGGAATTTACAATGAGCAGTTCTTC. The whole variable domain, remainder taken from reference TRBV15 and TRBJ2-1, is DAMVIQNPRYQVTQFGKPVTLSCSQTLNHNVMYWYQQKSSQAPKLLFHYYDKDFNNEADTPDNFQSRRPNTSFCFLDIRSPGLGDTAMYLCATSGGQGIYNEQFFGPGTRLTVL.

The chain recombines TRBV11-2 with TRBJ2-1; the D is unclear. Trimming took off 4 bases at V and 5 bases at J, with 6 bases between the two ends. This CDR3 region has 12 residues. The germline V gene encodes CDR1 SGHAT and CDR2 FQNNGV. As DNA, the CDR3 is TGTGCCAGCAGCTATTCTAACAATGAGCAGTTCTTC. Translated: CASSYSNNEQFF.

The chain uses TRBV29-1 and TRBJ2-1; 12 nucleotides match TRBD2. This CDR3 spans 15 amino acids. The germline V gene encodes CDR1 SQVTM and CDR2 ANQGSEA. V trimming: 6 bases; J trimming: 5 bases; junction bases outside the gene matches: 8. DNA of the CDR3: TGCAGCGTGACCGGACTAGCGGGGTTGAACAATGAGCAGTTCTTC. It codes for CSVTGLAGLNNEQFF.

V is TRBV5-4 and J is TRBJ1-2, with 9 bases that match TRBD1. This CDR3 region has 15 residues. Germline V CDR1 and CDR2: SGHNT, YYREEE (reference sequence). The ends lost 6 bases at V and 2 bases at J; junction bases unmatched: 8. For the CDR3, the DNA is TGTGCCAGCACCCCCGGACAGGGGCTCAACTATGGCTACACCTTC. Its protein product is CASTPGQGLNYGYTF. The variable domain in full, with the rest retrieved from reference TRBV5-4 and TRBJ1-2, is ETGVTQSPTHLIKTRGQQVTLRCSSQSGHNTVSWYQQALGQGPQFIFQYYREEENGRGNFPPRFSGLQFPNYSSELNVNALELDDSALYLCASTPGQGLNYGYTFGSGTRLTVV.

The rearrangement uses TRBV4-2 and TRBJ1-2; tentatively, D is TRBD1 (6 bases). V was pared by 1 base and J by 0 bases, with 21 bases between. Per the germline V gene, CDR1 is LGHNA and CDR2 is YNFKEQ. The CDR3 covers 19 residues. CDR3 in amino acids: CASSQGPLGAGGTNYGYTF. The CDR3 DNA reads TGTGCCAGCAGCCAAGGACCCTTGGGGGCAGGCGGCACTAACTATGGCTACACCTTC.

This clone was detected a few times. The chain combines TRBV4-3 with TRBJ1-6, with D unclear. CDR1 and CDR2 from the germline V gene are LGHNA and YSLEER. V lost 1 base and J lost 8, with 6 bases in between. This CDR3 is built from 13 residues. The CDR3 protein is CASSQVPDSPLHF. The CDR3 DNA reads TGCGCCAGCAGCCAAGTTCCAGATTCACCCCTCCACTTT.

This clone was seen a few times. The chain carries TRBV5-4 and TRBJ1-2; no firm D call. CDR1 and CDR2 (germline): SGHNT, YYREEE (reference sequence). The CDR3 loop spans 12 amino acids. V was shortened by 2 bases and J by 7 bases, with 9 bases between the two germline ends. CDR3 in DNA: TGTGCCAGCAGCTTCGACATGCGTGGCTACACCTTC. Its translation: CASSFDMRGYTF.

Turning to this clone: The junction departs from germline at one end; a sequencing error may be responsible. The CDR3 region is CTSSGGQGGELFF. The CDR3, as DNA: TGTACCAGCAGCGGAGGACAGGGCGGGGAGCTGTTTTTT. The V and J genes are TRBV7-7 and TRBJ2-2; TRBD1 matches 8 bases. CDR1 is SSHAT and CDR2 is FNYEAQ in the germline V gene (reference sequence). This CDR3 region has 13 residues.

This sequence joins TRBV5-1 and TRBJ2-1, with a weak D call TRBD1 (6 bases). Germline V gives CDR1 SGHRS, CDR2 YFSETQ. The V end lost 3 bases, the J end lost 0 bases, and 16 bases lay between the germline ends. The CDR3 has 17 residues. CDR3 DNA sequence: TGCGCCAGCAGCTCCACAACCGGACAGAGCTCCTACAATGAGCAGTTCTTC. Translating gives CASSSTTGQSSYNEQFF.